This is a list of T cell receptor beta chains from one sample in a study of blood T cells in healthy people across ages. TCRdb reprocessed the 5' RACE reads with MiXCR, giving one entry per CDR3 protein. The table has over 450,000 distinct CDR3 sequences, 24% seen once. This sample was shared with a second study, whose subject was T cells of mothers and their children.

What was sequenced was blood. These receptors were taken from a boy younger than 18 in good health. Each CDR3 is given with its conserved first and last residue. A clone size is listed for some rows: how often the clone was seen (once, few, many), or a class if it is expanded.

j_gene: TRBJ2-5
v_gene: TRBV18
abundance: NA
CDR3aa: CASSPGTSGSQETQYF

j_gene: TRBJ1-2
v_gene: TRBV24-1
abundance: few
CDR3aa: CATSGIDRGLNYGYTF

j_gene: TRBJ2-1
v_gene: TRBV6-2/TRBV6-3
abundance: few
CDR3aa: CASSRRAGGTNEQFF

j_gene: NA
v_gene: TRBV19
abundance: few
CDR3aa: CAVAGTAGLREQFF

j_gene: NA
v_gene: TRBV10-2
abundance: NA
CDR3aa: CASRPGTGAPNEQFF

j_gene: TRBJ2-4
v_gene: TRBV7-9
abundance: NA
CDR3aa: CASVNSWGDIQYF

j_gene: TRBJ2-7
v_gene: TRBV7-2
abundance: NA
CDR3aa: CASSVKGFYEQHF

j_gene: TRBJ1-3
v_gene: TRBV9
abundance: few
CDR3aa: CASSATGTETGNTIYF

j_gene: TRBJ2-1
v_gene: TRBV9
abundance: NA
CDR3aa: CASSAGVGHSPYNEQFF

j_gene: TRBJ2-5
v_gene: TRBV29-1
abundance: NA
CDR3aa: CSVESSGGPQETQYF

j_gene: TRBJ2-7
v_gene: TRBV29-1
abundance: few
CDR3aa: CSVSTGGNEQYF

j_gene: TRBJ1-5
v_gene: TRBV27
abundance: NA
CDR3aa: CASSLSPGGAGQPQHF

j_gene: TRBJ1-1
v_gene: TRBV28
abundance: NA
CDR3aa: CASRRTGVTEAFF

j_gene: TRBJ2-1
v_gene: TRBV11-2
abundance: few
CDR3aa: CASRMKGAPDEQFF

j_gene: TRBJ1-3
v_gene: TRBV6-5
abundance: few
CDR3aa: CASSYGGSGNTIYF

j_gene: TRBJ1-3
v_gene: TRBV12-3/TRBV12-4
abundance: NA
CDR3aa: CASRPGQGIGNTIYF

j_gene: TRBJ2-5
v_gene: TRBV7-2
abundance: NA
CDR3aa: CASSLGQVQTQYF

j_gene: TRBJ2-7
v_gene: TRBV20-1
abundance: few
CDR3aa: CSAKTGGATYEQYF

j_gene: TRBJ2-5
v_gene: TRBV7-2
abundance: NA
CDR3aa: CASSLGTSGGRLQETQYF

j_gene: TRBJ2-5
v_gene: TRBV27
abundance: NA
CDR3aa: CAITQYQETQYF

j_gene: TRBJ2-5
v_gene: TRBV28
abundance: few
CDR3aa: CASSLTSKETQYF

j_gene: TRBJ1-2
v_gene: TRBV5-5
abundance: NA
CDR3aa: CASSFSEQGINYGYTF

j_gene: TRBJ1-4
v_gene: TRBV7-9
abundance: few
CDR3aa: CASSATGTGSEKLFF

j_gene: TRBJ2-5
v_gene: TRBV29-1
abundance: many
CDR3aa: CSVDTGKGETQYF

j_gene: NA
v_gene: TRBV27
abundance: many
CDR3aa: CASSRSGYPGQGTYEQYF

j_gene: TRBJ1-6
v_gene: TRBV5-1
abundance: NA
CDR3aa: CASSSTGTGSDSPLHF

j_gene: TRBJ2-1
v_gene: TRBV20-1
abundance: many
CDR3aa: CSARVKVERSYNEQFF

j_gene: TRBJ2-1
v_gene: TRBV29-1
abundance: NA
CDR3aa: CSVDRGPEGEQFF

j_gene: TRBJ2-5
v_gene: TRBV4-3
abundance: many
CDR3aa: CASSPTLASHRGETQYF

j_gene: TRBJ2-2
v_gene: TRBV7-2
abundance: once
CDR3aa: CASSFGPLGGGALFF

j_gene: TRBJ2-5
v_gene: TRBV20-1
abundance: NA
CDR3aa: CSARRPGYQETQYF

j_gene: TRBJ1-4
v_gene: TRBV7-2
abundance: NA
CDR3aa: CASSPSSEYEKLFF

j_gene: TRBJ2-2
v_gene: TRBV5-6
abundance: few
CDR3aa: CASSLAGINTGELFF

j_gene: TRBJ2-2
v_gene: TRBV5-6
abundance: few
CDR3aa: CASSLDRMNTGELFF

j_gene: TRBJ2-7
v_gene: TRBV28
abundance: few
CDR3aa: CASSAGTGNYEQYF

j_gene: TRBJ2-2
v_gene: TRBV11-2
abundance: NA
CDR3aa: CASSPRGGVNTGELFF